This T cell receptor beta chain was found in a study of blood T cell repertoires in COVID-19. Study at large: Sources were T cells, B-cell-depleted T cells, or PBMCs; the material itself was cDNA or gDNA.

The CDR3 extends over 12 amino acids. CDR1 is SQVTM and CDR2 is ANQGSEA in the germline V gene. V shed 6 bases, J shed 5 bases, and the junction held 4 bases outside the gene matches. The age range of participants was about 18 to 100 years, with residence in fewer than 25 US areas. Cohorts were determined from participant-reported clinical history. Recovery meant two consecutive negative NP/OP PCR tests, professional clearance, or resolved symptoms. The assay was immunoSEQ multiplex PCR, and TCRdb's table has in-frame clones only and misses some. The table shows roughly 270,000 clones, with less than 85% occurring only once.

The sequenced material came from PBMCs or T cells enriched from blood (not recorded which). The V call is TRBV29-1, the J call TRBJ1-1; 9 bases match TRBD1. The TCR comes from a woman in her forties or fifties who had recovered from COVID-19. CDR3 in DNA: TGCAGCGTGGACAGGGGACAGACTGAAGCTTTCTTT. Amino acids: CSVDRGQTEAFF.